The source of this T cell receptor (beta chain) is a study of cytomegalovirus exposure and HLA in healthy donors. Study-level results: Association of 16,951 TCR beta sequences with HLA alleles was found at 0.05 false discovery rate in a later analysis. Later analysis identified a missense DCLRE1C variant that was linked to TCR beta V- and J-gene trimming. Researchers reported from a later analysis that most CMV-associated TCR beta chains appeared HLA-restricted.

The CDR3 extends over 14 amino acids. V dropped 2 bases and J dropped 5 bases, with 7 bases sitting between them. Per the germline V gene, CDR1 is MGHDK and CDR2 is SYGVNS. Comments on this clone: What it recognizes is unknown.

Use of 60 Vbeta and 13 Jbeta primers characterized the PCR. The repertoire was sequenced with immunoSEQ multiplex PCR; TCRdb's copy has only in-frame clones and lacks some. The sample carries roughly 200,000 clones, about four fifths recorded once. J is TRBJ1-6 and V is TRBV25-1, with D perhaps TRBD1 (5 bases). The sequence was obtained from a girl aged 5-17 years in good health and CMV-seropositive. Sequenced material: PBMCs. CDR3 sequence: CASSEDRDNSPLHF. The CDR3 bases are TGTGCCAGCAGTGAAGACAGAGATAATTCACCCCTCCACTTT.